The 18 T cell receptor beta chains presented below share a single source sample, sequenced in a study of shared clonotypes between healthy human individuals. TCRdb's table, derived via immunoSEQ multiplex PCR, lists solely in-frame clones and lacks some. This table holds hundreds of thousands of clones, just over 90% found once. Selected positively for CCR7 and CD45RO-negative, naive CD8 cells excluded terminally differentiated effector memory CD45RA+ cells. The sequenced sample consisted of naive CD8+ T cells sorted from blood. These TCRs come from a young man in good health.

This clone was detected once. The chain carries TRBV4-3 and TRBJ2-3; D is unresolved. The germline CDR1 and CDR2 sequences are LGHNA and YSLEER. Trimming stripped 0 bases from V and 3 bases from J, with 13 bases between. There are 16 residues in the CDR3. The CDR3 loop reads CASSQDRTNPTDTQYF. CDR3 sequence (DNA): TGCGCCAGCAGCCAAGATCGAACCAATCCAACAGATACGCAGTATTTT.

In DNA, the CDR3 is TGTGCCAGCAGCAGAAGAAACAGGGTGGCTAACTATGGCTACACCTTC. It translates to CASSRRNRVANYGYTF. The chain employs TRBV21-1 and TRBJ1-2; the D call of TRBD1 is as the table states it, not checked on the DNA. TRBV21-1 is reported as a pseudogene. The CDR3 covers 16 residues.

The chain is built from TRBV29-1 and TRBJ2-1; unclear D gene. V lost 2 bases, J lost 8 bases, and 13 bases lay in between. From germline, CDR1 is SQVTM and CDR2 ANQGSEA. The CDR3 is 13 amino acids. The CDR3 loop reads CSVESPVKDEQFF. The CDR3 nucleotides are TGCAGCGTTGAATCGCCGGTTAAGGATGAGCAGTTCTTC.

The rearrangement joins TRBV9 to TRBJ2-7, with D hard to call. The CDR3 contains 14 residues. CDR1 is SGDLS and CDR2 is YYNGEE in the germline V gene. V gave up 0 bases and J gave up 3 bases, with 10 bases separating them. This CDR3 reads CASSVGQAIYEQYF. For the CDR3, the DNA is TGTGCCAGCAGCGTAGGGCAGGCGATCTACGAGCAGTACTTC.

The gene calls are TRBV4-1 and TRBJ2-7; D call uncertain. The V gene lost 1 base and the J gene lost 5 bases, with 9 bases spanning the gap. CDR3 length: 13 residues. The germline CDR1 and CDR2 sequences are MGHRA and YSYEKL. DNA for the CDR3: TGCGCCAGCAGCCAAGTCGGCAGCAACGAGCAGTACTTC. As protein: CASSQVGSNEQYF.

This chain connects TRBV6-5 to TRBJ1-5, with a weak D call TRBD1 (5 bases). V shed 4 bases and J shed 0 bases, with 10 bases lying between them. Germline V gives CDR1 MNHEY, CDR2 SVGAGI. The CDR3 consists of 15 residues. The CDR3 is CASSSDRYSNQPQHF. CDR3 in DNA: TGTGCCAGCAGTTCCGACAGATATAGCAATCAGCCCCAGCATTTT.

This chain uses TRBV5-4 with TRBJ2-1; 8 bases are a match to TRBD2. Germline CDR1 SGHNT, CDR2 YYREEE (reference sequence). CDR3 length: 16 amino acids. V gave up 0 bases and J gave up 5 bases; unmatched junction bases: 7. CDR3 sequence reads: CASSLVAGGSHNEQFF. CDR3 DNA: TGTGCCAGCAGCTTGGTGGCGGGAGGTTCGCACAATGAGCAGTTCTTC.

Notes on this clone: Other nucleotide sequences in the sample specify the same CDR3. The chain employs TRBV28 and TRBJ1-5; 7 bases are a match to TRBD1. Germline CDR1 reads MDHEN; CDR2 reads SYDVKM. CDR3 size: 14 residues. With 1 base clipped from V and 4 bases from J, the junction kept 1 base outside the gene matches. Here the CDR3 DNA reads TGTGCCAGCAGTTTATTCAGGGGGAATCAGCCCCAGCATTTT. Residues: CASSLFRGNQPQHF.

Turning to this clone: A read error may produce the germline difference seen at one junction end. The CDR3 DNA is TGTGCTAGCAGCTTAACCCGTGACGGAGGGGGGGTAGGCAATGGCTACACCTTC. Its translation: CASSLTRDGGGVGNGYTF. The chain joins TRBV7-7 to TRBJ1-2, with a possible D match to TRBD1 (6 bases). CDR3 size: 18 residues. Germline CDR1 reads SSHAT; CDR2 reads FNYEAQ (reference sequence).

The chain carries TRBV7-6 and TRBJ2-2; TRBD1 matches 7 bases. Germline V lookup: CDR1 SGHVS, CDR2 FNYEAQ. The CDR3 is 12 amino acids. With V trimmed by 8 bases and J by 8 bases, 5 bases remained unmatched. The CDR3 spells CASGEGAGELFF. DNA of the CDR3: TGTGCCAGCGGTGAGGGGGCTGGGGAGCTGTTTTTT.

V gene TRBV6-6 combines with J gene TRBJ1-1; 8 nucleotides line up with TRBD1. Germline trimming cut 6 bases from V and 0 bases from J; bases unmatched to any gene: 6. CDR1 MNHNY and CDR2 SVGAGI come from the germline V gene (reference sequence). The length of the CDR3 is 15 residues. CDR3 DNA: TGTGCCAGCAGAGGACAGGGCGGTTTGAACACTGAAGCTTTCTTT. Amino acids: CASRGQGGLNTEAFF.

The chain has TRBV7-9 and TRBJ2-5; a possible D gene is TRBD1 (6 bases). The CDR3 consists of 12 residues. V was shortened by 8 bases and J by 5 bases, with 12 bases between the two germline ends. Germline CDR1 SEHNR, CDR2 FQNEAQ (reference sequence). CDR3 sequence reads: CASRTGIETQYF. CDR3 DNA sequence: TGTGCCAGCCGCACAGGGATCGAGACCCAGTACTTC.

The J gene is TRBJ2-5, the V gene TRBV7-2; 8 bases match TRBD1. V gave up 1 base and J gave up 1 base; unmatched junction bases: 2. Germline V gene lookup returns CDR1 SGHTA and CDR2 FQGNSA. The CDR3 extends over 15 amino acids. The CDR3 sequence is CASSLVQGGQETQYF. The DNA of the CDR3 is TGTGCCAGCAGCTTAGTACAGGGGGGCCAAGAGACCCAGTACTTC. Using reference TRBV7-2 and TRBJ2-5 for the parts outside the CDR3, the full variable domain is GAGVSQSPSNKVTEKGKDVELRCDPISGHTALYWYRQSLGQGLEFLIYFQGNSAPDKSGLPSDRFSAERTGGSVSTLTIQRTQQEDSAVYLCASSLVQGGQETQYFGPGTRLLVL.

The CDR3 DNA sequence: TGTGCCAGCAGCCACGGACCGGCCGAGGGGACTGACGAGCAGTACTTC. Encoded protein: CASSHGPAEGTDEQYF. The J gene is TRBJ2-7, the V gene TRBV5-4; D possibly corresponds to TRBD2 (6 bases). The CDR3 runs 16 residues. Germline V gene lookup returns CDR1 SGHNT and CDR2 YYREEE (reference sequence). The V gene lost 4 bases and the J gene lost 5 bases, with 22 bases spanning the gap.

The rearrangement joins TRBV7-6 to TRBJ2-3, with TRBD2 identical over 11 bases. The CDR3 runs 15 residues. V lost 4 bases and J lost 1; bases outside the gene matches: 1. Germline V gene sequence: CDR1 SGHVS, CDR2 FNYEAQ. CDR3 residues: CASSSGLAGTDTQYF. In nucleotides, the CDR3 is TGTGCCAGCAGCTCGGGACTAGCGGGCACAGATACGCAGTATTTT.

The CDR3 nucleotides read TGTGCCAGCAGCTTTTCCGACTTTGGGAGGGAGCAGTACTTC. Encoded protein: CASSFSDFGREQYF. This chain connects TRBV5-5 to TRBJ2-7; D might be TRBD2 (6 bases). The CDR3 has 14 residues. Germline assignment: CDR1 SGHKS and CDR2 YYEKEE (reference sequence). Trimming left V 2 bases short and J 7 bases short, with 16 bases between.

This clone showed up just once. This chain joins TRBV10-3 and TRBJ2-5; D is possibly TRBD1 (6 bases). The germline V gene encodes CDR1 ENHRY and CDR2 SYGVKD. The CDR3 is made up of 15 amino acids. V lost 2 bases and J lost 4, with 14 bases in between. As DNA, the CDR3 is TGTGCCATCAGTGAGCCTAGGGAAGGGGGAGAGACCCAGTACTTC. The encoded protein is CAISEPREGGETQYF.

V and J are TRBV27 and TRBJ1-2; 9 nucleotides match TRBD1. The junction had 5 bases not matched to a gene; V was cut back by 5 bases and J by 4 bases. CDR1 MNHEY and CDR2 SMNVEV come from the germline V gene (reference sequence). This CDR3 is built from 14 residues. The CDR3 is CASSRGTGLYGYTF. The CDR3, as DNA: TGTGCCAGCAGTCGCGGGACAGGGCTCTATGGCTACACCTTC.